The rows below give T cell receptor beta chains drawn from one sample of a study of molecular identifiers for immune sequencing clone quantification. A single record per CDR3 protein comes from TCRdb applying MiXCR to the PCR reads. The table has some 580,000 distinct CDR3 sequences, about 25% seen once. The source material was naive CD8+ T cells from blood, with Jurkat cell RNA spiked in. The receptors derive from a human donor in good health. Some libraries in this study had Jurkat cell RNA spiked in. Each CDR3 is given with its conserved first and last residue.

J gene: TRBJ2-1
V gene: TRBV30
CDR3 protein: CAWRHGTGGSYNEQFF

J gene: TRBJ2-5
V gene: TRBV6-5
CDR3 protein: CASSKGQQETQYF

J gene: TRBJ2-4
V gene: TRBV28
CDR3 protein: CATLYRAKNIQYF

J gene: TRBJ2-3
V gene: TRBV20-1
CDR3 protein: CSARVTGTGSTDTQYF

J gene: TRBJ1-1
V gene: TRBV7-9
CDR3 protein: CASMENTEAFF

J gene: TRBJ1-5
V gene: TRBV19
CDR3 protein: CASSMGVAGSYQPQHF

J gene: TRBJ1-2
V gene: TRBV20-1
CDR3 protein: CSANRLGGPNYGYTF

J gene: TRBJ2-7
V gene: TRBV4-1
CDR3 protein: CASSQATAISYEQYF

J gene: TRBJ2-7
V gene: TRBV6-2/TRBV6-3
CDR3 protein: CASRPGMVLYEQYF

J gene: TRBJ2-3
V gene: TRBV19
CDR3 protein: CASSITPTDTQYF

J gene: TRBJ1-5
V gene: TRBV27
CDR3 protein: CASSMGGFSNQPQHF

J gene: TRBJ2-7
V gene: TRBV30
CDR3 protein: CAWSVGQGTSYEQYF

J gene: TRBJ1-1
V gene: TRBV20-1
CDR3 protein: CSARVEGINTEAFF

J gene: TRBJ1-1
V gene: TRBV11-2
CDR3 protein: CASSLLVPEAFF

J gene: TRBJ1-6
V gene: TRBV6-2/TRBV6-3
CDR3 protein: CASSSRDTLNSPLHF

J gene: TRBJ2-5
V gene: TRBV30
CDR3 protein: CAWQTDSSGETQYF

J gene: TRBJ2-7
V gene: TRBV20-1
CDR3 protein: CSASAGFAQSF

J gene: TRBJ1-1
V gene: TRBV5-4
CDR3 protein: CASSLDPAGMNTEAFF

J gene: TRBJ2-7
V gene: TRBV7-9
CDR3 protein: CASSLRFGQSSSYEQYF

J gene: TRBJ2-3
V gene: TRBV25-1
CDR3 protein: CASSDHIAGTGTDTQYF

J gene: TRBJ2-7
V gene: TRBV6-2/TRBV6-3
CDR3 protein: CASSYEEGYEQYF

J gene: TRBJ1-5
V gene: TRBV6-2/TRBV6-3
CDR3 protein: CASSFTGMNQPQHF

J gene: TRBJ1-1
V gene: TRBV5-1
CDR3 protein: CASSDGTHNTEAFF

J gene: TRBJ2-3
V gene: TRBV30
CDR3 protein: CAWSADTQYF

J gene: TRBJ2-3
V gene: TRBV12-3/TRBV12-4
CDR3 protein: CASSATGFPQYF

J gene: TRBJ1-2
V gene: TRBV29-1
CDR3 protein: CSVEEPWVDYGYTF

J gene: TRBJ2-2
V gene: TRBV7-9
CDR3 protein: CASSYGYDSYTGELFF

J gene: TRBJ2-3
V gene: TRBV13
CDR3 protein: CASSVSPRGRFPDTQYF

J gene: TRBJ2-2
V gene: TRBV28
CDR3 protein: CASSFGLAVGELFF

J gene: TRBJ2-3
V gene: TRBV4-1
CDR3 protein: CASSQSVDILADTQYF

J gene: TRBJ2-3
V gene: TRBV9
CDR3 protein: CASSVAGRGHTDTQYF

J gene: TRBJ1-2
V gene: TRBV19
CDR3 protein: CATWAGMDLRYGYTF

J gene: TRBJ2-3
V gene: TRBV12-3/TRBV12-4
CDR3 protein: CASSFPTVGARTDTQYF